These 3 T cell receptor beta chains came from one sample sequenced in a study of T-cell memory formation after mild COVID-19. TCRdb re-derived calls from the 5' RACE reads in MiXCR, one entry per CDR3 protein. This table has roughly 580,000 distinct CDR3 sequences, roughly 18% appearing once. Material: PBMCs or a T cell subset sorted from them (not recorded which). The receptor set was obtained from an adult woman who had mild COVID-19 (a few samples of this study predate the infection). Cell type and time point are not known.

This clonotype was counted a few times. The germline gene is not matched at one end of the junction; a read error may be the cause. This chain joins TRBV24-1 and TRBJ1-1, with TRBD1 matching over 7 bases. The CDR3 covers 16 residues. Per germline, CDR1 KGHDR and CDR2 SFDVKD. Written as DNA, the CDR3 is TGTGCCACCAGGGATTCAGGGGGGGGTGTGAACACTGAAGCTTTCTTT. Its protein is CATRDSGGGVNTEAFF.

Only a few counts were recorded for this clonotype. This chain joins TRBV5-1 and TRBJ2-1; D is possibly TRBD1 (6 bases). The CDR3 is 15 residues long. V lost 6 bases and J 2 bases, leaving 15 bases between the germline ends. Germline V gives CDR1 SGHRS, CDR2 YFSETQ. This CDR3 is CASNTGTLTYNEQFF. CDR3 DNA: TGCGCCAGCAACACCGGGACACTCACCTACAATGAGCAGTTCTTC.

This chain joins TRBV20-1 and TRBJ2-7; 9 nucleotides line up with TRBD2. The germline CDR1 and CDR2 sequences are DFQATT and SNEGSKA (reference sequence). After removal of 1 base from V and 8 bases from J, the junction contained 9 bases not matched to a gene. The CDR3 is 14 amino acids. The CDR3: CSARVVAGAGKQYF. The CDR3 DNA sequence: TGCAGTGCTAGAGTAGTAGCGGGAGCGGGGAAGCAGTACTTC.